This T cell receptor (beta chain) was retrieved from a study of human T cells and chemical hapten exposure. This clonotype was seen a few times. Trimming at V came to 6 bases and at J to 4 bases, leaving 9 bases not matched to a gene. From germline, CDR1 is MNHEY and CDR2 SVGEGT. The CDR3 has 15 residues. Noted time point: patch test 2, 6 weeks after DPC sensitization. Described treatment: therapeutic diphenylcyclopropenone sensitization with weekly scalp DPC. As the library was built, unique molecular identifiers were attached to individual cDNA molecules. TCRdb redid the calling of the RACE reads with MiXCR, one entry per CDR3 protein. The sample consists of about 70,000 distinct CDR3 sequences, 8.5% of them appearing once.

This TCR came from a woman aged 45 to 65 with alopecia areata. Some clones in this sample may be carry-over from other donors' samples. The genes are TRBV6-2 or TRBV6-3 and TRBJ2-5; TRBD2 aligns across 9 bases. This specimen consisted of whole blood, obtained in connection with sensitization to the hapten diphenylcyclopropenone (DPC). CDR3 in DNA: TGTGCCAGCAGAGCCCCGGGACTAGCTTTAGAGACCCAGTACTTC. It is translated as CASRAPGLALETQYF.